These T cell receptor beta chains were read from a single sample in a study of T cell responses to AZD1222 COVID-19 vaccine. Clones were read by immunoSEQ multiplex PCR, and TCRdb kept only the in-frame ones, dropping some. The sample consists of almost 35,000 clones, approximately 88% of them appearing once. The sample consisted of peripheral blood, taken on day 0 of AZD1222 vaccination. The receptors were gathered from an adult in good health. The CDR3 runs from the conserved cysteine through the conserved F or W. A D gene is named only where the DNA matches it firmly. Size values are once, few and many counts, or a class for expanded clones, and some rows have none.

j_call | v_call | clone_size | d_call | cdr3_aa | cdr3_nt
TRBJ2-3 | TRBV24-1 | NA | NA | CATSDDKGGTDTQYF | TGTGCCACCAGTGACGATAAAGGGGGCACAGATACGCAGTATTTT
TRBJ2-3 | TRBV29-1 | once | TRBD2 | CSVEGTSGSTDTQYF | TGCAGCGTTGAGGGTACTAGCGGTAGCACAGATACGCAGTATTTT
TRBJ2-1 | TRBV7-3 | NA | NA | CASRSETSRDEQFF | TGTGCCAGCAGGTCCGAGACTAGTCGGGATGAGCAGTTCTTC
TRBJ1-1 | TRBV6-1 | NA | NA | CASSDSDSGAREAFF | TGTGCCAGCAGTGATTCGGACTCGGGGGCTAGAGAAGCTTTCTTT
TRBJ2-5 | TRBV7-2 | NA | NA | CASSLQLFETQYF | TGTGCCAGCAGTTTACAGCTCTTTGAGACCCAGTACTTC
TRBJ2-7 | TRBV19 | NA | TRBD1 | CASTQGQGSYEQYF | TGTGCCAGTACTCAGGGACAGGGCTCCTACGAGCAGTACTTC
TRBJ2-7 | TRBV14 | NA | NA | CASSDRTATYEQYF | TGTGCCAGCAGCGACAGGACAGCAACCTACGAGCAGTACTTC
TRBJ1-1 | TRBV28 | NA | TRBD1 | CASRNNRDRGAFF | TGTGCCAGCAGAAATAACCGGGACAGGGGGGCTTTCTTT
TRBJ2-1 | TRBV9 | NA | NA | CASSVELRSSYNEQFF | TGTGCCAGCAGCGTAGAGTTGCGAAGCTCCTACAATGAGCAGTTCTTC
TRBJ2-3 | TRBV2 | NA | NA | CASNGRTGTDTQYF | TGTGCCAGCAACGGGAGAACTGGCACAGATACGCAGTATTTT
TRBJ2-1 | TRBV7-9 | NA | NA | CASSLSEQGHNEQFF | TGTGCCAGCAGCTTATCGGAACAGGGCCACAATGAGCAGTTCTTC
TRBJ1-1 | TRBV2 | NA | NA | CASKSGEGTEAFF | TGTGCCAGCAAGTCCGGGGAGGGGACTGAAGCTTTCTTT
TRBJ2-5 | TRBV19 | NA | NA | CASGQGNQETQYF | TGTGCCAGTGGTCAGGGAAATCAAGAGACCCAGTACTTC
TRBJ2-7 | TRBV27 | once | TRBD2 | CASSFWTSVEQYF | TGTGCCAGCAGTTTCTGGACTAGCGTCGAGCAGTACTTC
TRBJ1-4 | TRBV5-4 | few | TRBD1 | CASSLGAGGAYEKLFF | TGTGCCAGCAGCTTGGGCGCAGGGGGCGCATACGAAAAACTGTTTTTT
TRBJ2-3 | TRBV28 | NA | TRBD2 | CASSLAGGGPTDTQYF | TGTGCCAGCAGTTTAGCCGGGGGAGGGCCCACAGATACGCAGTATTTT
TRBJ2-2 | TRBV7-9 | few | TRBD1 | CASSPQRTGGNTGELFF | TGTGCCAGCAGCCCCCAAAGGACAGGGGGCAACACCGGGGAGCTGTTTTTT
TRBJ2-3 | TRBV5-1 | NA | TRBD2 | CASSFPSGGAPDTQYF | TGCGCCAGCAGCTTTCCGAGCGGGGGGGCCCCGGATACGCAGTATTTT
TRBJ2-7 | TRBV10-2 | NA | NA | CASSTDRSYEQYF | TGCGCCAGCAGTACGGACAGAAGCTACGAGCAGTACTTC
TRBJ1-5 | TRBV7-9 | NA | NA | CASEGGLNQPQHF | TGTGCCAGCGAGGGGGGACTCAATCAGCCCCAGCATTTT
TRBJ2-1 | TRBV7-2 | NA | TRBD2 | CASSLYGTSSYNEQFF | TGTGCCAGCAGCTTATATGGGACTAGCTCCTACAATGAGCAGTTCTTC
TRBJ1-1 | TRBV6-5 | once | NA | CASSVLRTEAFF | TGTGCCAGCAGCGTGCTGAGAACTGAAGCTTTCTTT
TRBJ2-3 | TRBV3-1/TRBV3-2 | NA | NA | CASSQELAFTDTQYF | TGTGCCAGCAGCCAAGAACTAGCATTCACAGATACGCAGTATTTT
TRBJ2-3 | TRBV7-2 | once | TRBD2 | CASSRRLRGTSGTDTQYF | TGTGCCAGCAGCCGGCGGTTACGCGGGACTAGCGGCACAGATACGCAGTATTTT
TRBJ1-1 | TRBV5-1 | NA | TRBD1 | CASSADRLNTEAFF | TGCGCCAGCAGCGCGGACAGGTTGAACACTGAAGCTTTCTTT
TRBJ1-2 | TRBV7-2 | NA | NA | CASSLVGSYGYTF | TGTGCCAGCAGCTTAGTAGGCTCATATGGCTACACCTTC
TRBJ1-4 | TRBV5-1 | NA | NA | CASGETNEKLFF | TGCGCCAGCGGTGAAACTAATGAAAAACTGTTTTTT
TRBJ1-6 | TRBV28 | once | TRBD1 | CASSLAAGGLSPLHF | TGTGCCAGCAGTTTAGCGGCAGGGGGCCTTTCACCCCTCCACTTT
TRBJ1-2 | TRBV5-4 | few | TRBD1 | CASSASRDRVGGYTF | TGTGCCAGCAGCGCGTCCCGGGACAGGGTGGGCGGCTACACCTTC
TRBJ2-3 | TRBV28 | NA | TRBD2 | CASSSPVAGGPDTQYF | TGTGCCAGCAGTTCGCCCGTAGCGGGAGGGCCAGATACGCAGTATTTT
TRBJ2-1 | TRBV11-2 | NA | TRBD2 | CASSLEAGVNEQFF | TGTGCCAGCAGCTTAGAAGCGGGGGTGAATGAGCAGTTCTTC
TRBJ2-7 | TRBV7-2 | NA | NA | CASSPLGPYEQYF | TGTGCCAGCAGCCCGCTAGGGCCCTACGAGCAGTACTTC
TRBJ2-1 | TRBV28 | NA | NA | CASRNRDQEQFF | TGTGCCAGCAGAAACAGGGACCAAGAGCAGTTCTTC
TRBJ2-7 | TRBV13 | NA | TRBD1 | CASSFGQGIYEQYF | TGTGCCAGCAGCTTCGGACAGGGGATCTACGAGCAGTACTTC
TRBJ1-3 | TRBV19 | NA | NA | CASGWGSGNTIYF | TGTGCCAGTGGATGGGGCTCTGGAAACACCATATATTTT
TRBJ2-1 | TRBV7-9 | NA | TRBD2 | CASSLREGSHNEQFF | TGTGCCAGCAGCTTACGGGAGGGCTCCCACAATGAGCAGTTCTTC